A selection of T cell receptor beta chains follows, all from one sample in a study of shared clonotypes between healthy human individuals. This table comes from immunoSEQ multiplex PCR, and its TCRdb copy is limited to in-frame clones, with some not included. The sample holds approximately 640,000 clones; 90% are singletons and the top ten take 34%. Sequencing was carried out using memory CD8+ T cells from PBMCs. Every receptor here comes from a man between 18 and 29 years old in good health. Some clones in this sample may be carry-over from other donors' samples. The CDR3 runs from the conserved cysteine through the conserved F or W. D genes are given only for firm matches. Some rows have no size entry. The others give once, few or many, or a class for an expanded clone.

v_gene: TRBV14; d_gene: -; abundance: -; j_gene: TRBJ2-7; CDR3nt: TGTGCCAGCAGCCACTCCCCCTCCATCTACGAGCAGTACTTC; CDR3aa: CASSHSPSIYEQYF
v_gene: TRBV27; d_gene: -; abundance: -; j_gene: TRBJ2-7; CDR3nt: TGTGCCAGCAGTACAAGGGTCTCCTACGAGCAGTACTTC; CDR3aa: CASSTRVSYEQYF
v_gene: TRBV12-5; d_gene: -; abundance: -; j_gene: TRBJ1-5; CDR3nt: TGTGCTAGTGCCCGGCAAGGCGGTCAGCCCCAGCATTTT; CDR3aa: CASARQGGQPQHF
v_gene: TRBV5-6; d_gene: -; abundance: -; j_gene: TRBJ2-7; CDR3nt: TGTGCCAGCAGCCTCGAGGGTTACGAGCAGTACTTC; CDR3aa: CASSLEGYEQYF
v_gene: TRBV6-6; d_gene: -; abundance: -; j_gene: TRBJ2-2; CDR3nt: TGTGCCAGCAGTTACACTTTCACCGGGGAGCTGTTTTTT; CDR3aa: CASSYTFTGELFF
v_gene: TRBV16; d_gene: TRBD2; abundance: -; j_gene: TRBJ2-4; CDR3nt: TGTGCCAGCAGCCAGAGGGGAGGGCAGGACCTAAACATTCAGTACTTC; CDR3aa: CASSQRGGQDLNIQYF
v_gene: TRBV19; d_gene: -; abundance: -; j_gene: TRBJ2-3; CDR3nt: TGTGCCAGTAGTTTCAGGGGCGGCCTAGCGGTGGATACGCAGTATTTT; CDR3aa: CASSFRGGLAVDTQYF
v_gene: TRBV2; d_gene: TRBD2; abundance: -; j_gene: TRBJ2-2; CDR3nt: TGTGCCAGCAGTGAAGCGGTACTAGCGACCGGGGAGCTGTTTTTT; CDR3aa: CASSEAVLATGELFF
v_gene: TRBV5-8; d_gene: -; abundance: once; j_gene: TRBJ2-7; CDR3nt: TGTGCCAGCAGCTTGGCGTCGAGGGACTTGGGGTACTTC; CDR3aa: CASSLASRDLGYF
v_gene: TRBV9; d_gene: -; abundance: -; j_gene: TRBJ1-2; CDR3nt: TGTGCCAGCAGCGTGCCGGACATTGGCTACACCTTC; CDR3aa: CASSVPDIGYTF
v_gene: TRBV7-8; d_gene: TRBD1; abundance: -; j_gene: TRBJ2-7; CDR3nt: TGTGCCAGCAGCCTCGGGACAGGTGCTTACTACGAGCAGTACTTC; CDR3aa: CASSLGTGAYYEQYF
v_gene: TRBV7-9; d_gene: -; abundance: -; j_gene: TRBJ2-2; CDR3nt: TGTGCCAGCAGCCCCCTTATGGGAGGGGAGCTGTTTTTT; CDR3aa: CASSPLMGGELFF
v_gene: TRBV29-1; d_gene: -; abundance: -; j_gene: TRBJ2-3; CDR3nt: TGCAGCGTCCTAGGACTCCTCGGCACAGATACGCAGTATTTT; CDR3aa: CSVLGLLGTDTQYF
v_gene: TRBV4-3; d_gene: TRBD1; abundance: -; j_gene: TRBJ1-4; CDR3nt: TGCGCCAGCAGCCAGGCCGGGACAGCGACTAATGAAAAACTGTTTTTT; CDR3aa: CASSQAGTATNEKLFF
v_gene: TRBV28; d_gene: -; abundance: -; j_gene: TRBJ2-7; CDR3nt: TGTGCCAGCAGCCTCGGTATGTACGAGCAGTACTTC; CDR3aa: CASSLGMYEQYF
v_gene: TRBV10-1; d_gene: TRBD1; abundance: -; j_gene: TRBJ2-1; CDR3nt: TGCGCCAGCAGTGAGTCAGGACAGGGGGCCGACAATGAGCAGTTCTTC; CDR3aa: CASSESGQGADNEQFF
v_gene: TRBV27; d_gene: -; abundance: -; j_gene: TRBJ2-1; CDR3nt: TGTGCCAGCAGTTTTTCCGGGGGTGGGAATGAGCAGTTCTTC; CDR3aa: CASSFSGGGNEQFF
v_gene: TRBV25-1; d_gene: -; abundance: -; j_gene: TRBJ2-5; CDR3nt: TGTGCCAGCAGTGAATATCAGGGGGGCCGAGAGACCCAGTACTTC; CDR3aa: CASSEYQGGRETQYF
v_gene: TRBV4-1; d_gene: TRBD2; abundance: once; j_gene: TRBJ2-5; CDR3nt: TGCGCCAGCAGCCGACGGGGGGAGGGCCCGGCGGAGACCCAGTACTTC; CDR3aa: CASSRRGEGPAETQYF
v_gene: TRBV12-5; d_gene: TRBD2; abundance: -; j_gene: TRBJ2-5; CDR3nt: TGTGCTAGTGGTGCCAACGGACTAGCGGGAGAGACCCAGTACTTC; CDR3aa: CASGANGLAGETQYF
v_gene: TRBV7-8; d_gene: -; abundance: -; j_gene: TRBJ1-1; CDR3nt: TGTGCCAGCAGCCCCCGGGGGGGAAAGACGAACGAGGCTGAAGCTTTCTTT; CDR3aa: CASSPRGGKTNEAEAFF
v_gene: TRBV4-1; d_gene: -; abundance: -; j_gene: TRBJ2-7; CDR3nt: TGCGCCAGCAGCCAAGAGGCCAGGTCCTACGAGCAGTACTTC; CDR3aa: CASSQEARSYEQYF
v_gene: TRBV7-6; d_gene: TRBD2; abundance: -; j_gene: TRBJ2-1; CDR3nt: TGTGCCAGCAGCGCCAGACTAGCGGGAGTACTTAATGAGCAGTTCTTC; CDR3aa: CASSARLAGVLNEQFF
v_gene: TRBV28; d_gene: -; abundance: -; j_gene: TRBJ2-7; CDR3nt: TGTGCCAGCAGTTTAGGGCGGGCCTACGAGCAGTACTTC; CDR3aa: CASSLGRAYEQYF
v_gene: TRBV13; d_gene: TRBD1; abundance: -; j_gene: TRBJ1-2; CDR3nt: TGTGCCAGCAGCATAAACCGGGACAGGGACTTGGGGTACACCTTC; CDR3aa: CASSINRDRDLGYTF
v_gene: TRBV6-5; d_gene: -; abundance: -; j_gene: TRBJ2-3; CDR3nt: TGTGCCAGCAGTTCTCTCCTCACAGATACGCAGTATTTT; CDR3aa: CASSSLLTDTQYF
v_gene: TRBV27; d_gene: -; abundance: -; j_gene: TRBJ1-5; CDR3nt: TGTGCCAGCAGTTATTACGCGGTAGGTCAGCCCCAGCATTTT; CDR3aa: CASSYYAVGQPQHF
v_gene: TRBV4-1; d_gene: TRBD1; abundance: -; j_gene: TRBJ1-1; CDR3nt: TGCGCCAGCAGTCTTCAACCGGGACAGGGCACTGAAGCTTTCTTT; CDR3aa: CASSLQPGQGTEAFF
v_gene: TRBV6-6; d_gene: TRBD1; abundance: -; j_gene: TRBJ2-7; CDR3nt: TGTGCCAGCGGACAGGTCTCCTACGAGCAGTACTTC; CDR3aa: CASGQVSYEQYF
v_gene: TRBV6-5; d_gene: -; abundance: -; j_gene: TRBJ2-1; CDR3nt: TGTGCCAGCAGGGGAACAGGAAGCTCCTACAATGAGCAGTTCTTC; CDR3aa: CASRGTGSSYNEQFF